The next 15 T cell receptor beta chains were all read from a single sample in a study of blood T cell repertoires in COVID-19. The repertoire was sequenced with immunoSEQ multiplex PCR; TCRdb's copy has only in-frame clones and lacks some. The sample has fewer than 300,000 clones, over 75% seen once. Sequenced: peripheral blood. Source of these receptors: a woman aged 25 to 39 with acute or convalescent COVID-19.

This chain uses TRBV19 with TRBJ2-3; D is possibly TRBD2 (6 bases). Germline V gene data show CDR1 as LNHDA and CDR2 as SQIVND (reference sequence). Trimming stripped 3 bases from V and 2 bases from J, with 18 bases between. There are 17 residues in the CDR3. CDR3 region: CASSIPVSGLLTDTQYF. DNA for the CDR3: TGTGCCAGTAGTATCCCCGTCAGCGGGCTGCTCACAGATACGCAGTATTTT.

The CDR3 DNA is TGTGCCAGCAGCCAAGAACTAGTCACAGATACGCAGTATTTT. It yields the protein CASSQELVTDTQYF. The chain combines TRBV3-1 (or the pseudogene TRBV3-2) with TRBJ2-3; D might be TRBD2 (5 bases). Per germline, CDR1 LGHDT and CDR2 YNNKEL (reference sequence). CDR3 length: 14 amino acids. V was shortened by 0 bases and J by 2 bases, with 6 bases between the two germline ends.

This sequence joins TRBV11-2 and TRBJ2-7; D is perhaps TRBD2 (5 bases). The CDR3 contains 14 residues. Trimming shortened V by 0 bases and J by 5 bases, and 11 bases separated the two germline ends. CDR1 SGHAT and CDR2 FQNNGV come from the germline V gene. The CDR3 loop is CASSLEAGGNEQYF. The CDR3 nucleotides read TGTGCCAGCAGCTTAGAGGCAGGAGGAAACGAGCAGTACTTC.

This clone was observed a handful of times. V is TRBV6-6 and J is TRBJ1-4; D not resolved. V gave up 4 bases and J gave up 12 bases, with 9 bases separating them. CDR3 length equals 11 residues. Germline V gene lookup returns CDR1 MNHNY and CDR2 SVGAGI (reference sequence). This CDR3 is CASSWKEELFF. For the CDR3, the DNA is TGTGCCAGCAGTTGGAAGGAGGAACTGTTTTTT.

The CDR3 region is CASSWVSGSVNEQFF. The CDR3 bases are TGTGCCAGCAGTTGGGTTAGCGGGAGTGTGAATGAGCAGTTCTTC. V and J are TRBV27 and TRBJ2-1; 9 nucleotides match TRBD2. The germline gives CDR1 MNHEY, CDR2 SMNVEV (reference sequence). Trimming at V came to 4 bases and at J to 7 bases, leaving 8 bases not matched to a gene. This CDR3 region has 15 residues.

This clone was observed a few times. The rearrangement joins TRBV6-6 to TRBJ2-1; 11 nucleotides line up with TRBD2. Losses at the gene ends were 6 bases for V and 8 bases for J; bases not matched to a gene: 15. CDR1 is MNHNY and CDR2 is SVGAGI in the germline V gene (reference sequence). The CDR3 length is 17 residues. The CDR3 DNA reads TGTGCCAGCAGCCGACCGACTAGCGGGATTAGGATGGATGAGCAGTTCTTC. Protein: CASSRPTSGIRMDEQFF.

The CDR3 protein is CASSIDYRGSTEAFF. For the CDR3, the DNA is TGTGCCAGTAGTATAGATTACAGGGGGAGTACTGAAGCTTTCTTT. The gene calls are TRBV19 and TRBJ1-1; 8 nucleotides agree with TRBD1. Per germline, CDR1 LNHDA and CDR2 SQIVND (reference sequence). The CDR3 has 15 residues. V lost 0 bases, J lost 5 bases, and 5 bases stayed unmatched. The full variable domain, its missing parts supplied by reference TRBV19 and TRBJ1-1, is DGGITQSPKYLFRKEGQNVTLSCEQNLNHDAMYWYRQDPGQGLRLIYYSQIVNDFQKGDIAEGYSVSREKKESFPLTVTSAQKNPTAFYLCASSIDYRGSTEAFFGQGTRLTVV.

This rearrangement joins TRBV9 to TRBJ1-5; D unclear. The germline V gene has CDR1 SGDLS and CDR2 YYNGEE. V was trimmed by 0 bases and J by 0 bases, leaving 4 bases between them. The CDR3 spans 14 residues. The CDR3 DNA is TGTGCCAGCAGCGTAGAATATAGCAATCAGCCCCAGCATTTT. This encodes CASSVEYSNQPQHF.

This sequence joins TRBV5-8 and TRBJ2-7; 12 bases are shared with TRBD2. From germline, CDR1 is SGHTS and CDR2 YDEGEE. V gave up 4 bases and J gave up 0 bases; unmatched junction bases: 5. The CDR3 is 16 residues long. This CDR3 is CASSPKGLAGSYEQYF. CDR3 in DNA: TGTGCCAGCAGCCCCAAGGGACTAGCGGGCTCCTACGAGCAGTACTTC.

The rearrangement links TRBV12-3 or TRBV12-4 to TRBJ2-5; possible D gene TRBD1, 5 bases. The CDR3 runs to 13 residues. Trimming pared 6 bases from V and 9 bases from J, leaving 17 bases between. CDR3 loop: CASSQGLVLAQYF. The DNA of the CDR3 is TGTGCCAGCAGCCAGGGTCTAGTACTGGCCCAGTACTTC.

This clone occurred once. The CDR3 here is CASSLSGRNTEAFF. The DNA of the CDR3 is TGTGCCAGCAGCTTAAGTGGGCGGAACACTGAAGCTTTCTTT. This chain uses TRBV7-8 with TRBJ1-1, with D hard to call. This CDR3 has 14 residues. Trimming removed 2 bases at V and 1 base at J, with 8 bases between. Looked up from germline, CDR1 is SGHVS and CDR2 is FQNEAQ.

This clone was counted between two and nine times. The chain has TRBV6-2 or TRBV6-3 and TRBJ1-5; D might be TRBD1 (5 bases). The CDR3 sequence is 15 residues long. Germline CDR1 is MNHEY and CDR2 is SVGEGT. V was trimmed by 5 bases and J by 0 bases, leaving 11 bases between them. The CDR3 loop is CASSRQLYSNQPQHF. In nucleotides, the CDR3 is TGTGCCAGCAGTCGACAGTTATATAGCAATCAGCCCCAGCATTTT.

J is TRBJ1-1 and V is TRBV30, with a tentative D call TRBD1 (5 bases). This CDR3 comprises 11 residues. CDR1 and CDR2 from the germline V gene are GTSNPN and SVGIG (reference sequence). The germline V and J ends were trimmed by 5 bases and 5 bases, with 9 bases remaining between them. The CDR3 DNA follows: TGTGCCTGGCGAGGGGAGACTGAAGCTTTCTTT. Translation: CAWRGETEAFF.

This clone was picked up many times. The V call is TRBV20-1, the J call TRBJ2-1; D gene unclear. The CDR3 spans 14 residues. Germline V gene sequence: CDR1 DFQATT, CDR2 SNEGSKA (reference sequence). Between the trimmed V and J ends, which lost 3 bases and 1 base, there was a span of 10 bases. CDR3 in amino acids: CSASSWRSYNEQFF. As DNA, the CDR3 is TGCAGTGCTAGTTCTTGGCGGTCCTACAATGAGCAGTTCTTC.

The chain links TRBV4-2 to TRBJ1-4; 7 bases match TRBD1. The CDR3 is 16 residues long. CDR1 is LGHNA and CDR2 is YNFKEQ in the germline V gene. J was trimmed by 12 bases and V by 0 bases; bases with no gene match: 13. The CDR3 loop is CASSQETTGTLLELFF. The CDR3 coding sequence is TGTGCCAGCAGCCAAGAGACGACAGGGACCCTCTTGGAACTGTTTTTT.